The 18 T cell receptor beta chains below all came from one sample that was sequenced in a study of CD8 T cells in ankylosing spondylitis. TCRdb passed the 5' RACE reads through MiXCR, listing each CDR3 protein once. The data hold roughly 190,000 distinct CDR3 sequences, with more than 10% observed a single time. Source material: blood, either unsorted or a sorted T cell fraction (not recorded which). These receptors were taken from a male donor with ankylosing spondylitis or in good health (not recorded which).

This clonotype was detected a few times. V is TRBV6-5 and J is TRBJ2-1; TRBD2 aligns across 13 bases. Germline-derived CDR1 and CDR2 are MNHEY and SVGAGI. With 3 bases clipped from V and 4 bases from J, the junction kept 6 bases outside the gene matches. This CDR3 comprises 17 residues. CDR3 coding DNA: TGTGCCAGCAGTTATCTACTAGCGGGAGGGCCATACAATGAGCAGTTCTTC. Translation: CASSYLLAGGPYNEQFF.

This clonotype showed up just a few times. The V and J genes are TRBV6-1 and TRBJ2-3; D gene unclear. Trimming pared 6 bases from V and 0 bases from J, leaving 13 bases between. This CDR3 is built from 15 residues. Germline lookup yields CDR1 MNHNS and CDR2 SASEGT. The CDR3, as DNA: TGTGCCAGCAGCGCCTGGACGGGTAGCACAGATACGCAGTATTTT. Its translation: CASSAWTGSTDTQYF.

V is TRBV5-1 and J is TRBJ2-7; 14 bases are a match to TRBD2. Germline V CDR1 and CDR2: SGHRS, YFSETQ. CDR3 length equals 16 residues. V shed 2 bases, J shed 0 bases, and the junction held 1 base outside the gene matches. The CDR3 loop reads CASSLGTSGSSYEQYF. The CDR3 nucleotides read TGCGCCAGCAGCTTAGGGACTAGCGGGAGCTCCTACGAGCAGTACTTC.

The chain combines TRBV12-3 or TRBV12-4 with TRBJ2-3; D is perhaps TRBD1 (5 bases). The CDR3 is 15 residues long. Trimming stripped 2 bases from V and 0 bases from J, with 9 bases between. The CDR3 spells CASSLQGLSTDTQYF. The CDR3 nucleotides read TGTGCCAGCAGTTTACAGGGCCTAAGCACAGATACGCAGTATTTT.

The CDR3 loop is CATSRVGAEAFF. DNA for the CDR3: TGTGCCACCAGCAGAGTAGGGGCGGAAGCTTTCTTT. The rearrangement links TRBV15 to TRBJ1-1; D possibly corresponds to TRBD1 (5 bases). Germline values: CDR1 LNHNV, CDR2 YYDKDF (reference sequence). The ends were cut back, 1 base at V and 8 bases at J, with 8 bases in the middle. The CDR3 covers 12 residues.

In this sample, this clonotype turned up a few times. This chain links TRBV6-5 with TRBJ1-1; D call uncertain. The CDR3 extends over 12 amino acids. The V end lost 8 bases, the J end lost 1 base, and 8 bases lay between the germline ends. CDR1 is MNHEY, CDR2 SVGAGI, per germline. For the CDR3, the DNA is TGTGCCAGCTCCCAGGCGAACACTGAAGCTTTCTTT. As protein: CASSQANTEAFF.

At least ten counts were recorded for this clonotype. V is TRBV20-1 and J is TRBJ1-5; no definite D call. V lost 1 base and J lost 8, with 15 bases in between. Germline V gene sequence: CDR1 DFQATT, CDR2 SNEGSKA (reference sequence). The CDR3 length is 14 residues. The CDR3 loop is CSARVAGIWEPQHF. The DNA for the CDR3 is TGCAGTGCTAGAGTAGCAGGTATCTGGGAGCCCCAGCATTTT.

The chain carries TRBV12-3 or TRBV12-4 and TRBJ2-5; D might be TRBD2 (5 bases). The CDR3 covers 15 residues. V shed 7 bases and J shed 5 bases, with 20 bases lying between them. For the CDR3, the DNA is TGTGCCAGCACCCCCGGCGGGCCAGCGGCGGAGACCCAGTACTTC. Its protein is CASTPGGPAAETQYF.

The V call is TRBV2, the J call TRBJ2-3; D ambiguous. This CDR3 is 13 amino acids long. Trimming left V 6 bases short and J 6 bases short, with 13 bases between. Germline V lookup: CDR1 SNHLY, CDR2 FYNNEI. CDR3 DNA: TGTGCCAGCAGAACAAGGAACCCGGATACGCAGTATTTT. As protein: CASRTRNPDTQYF.

This chain links TRBV20-1 with TRBJ1-2, with 9 nucleotides matching TRBD1. CDR1 DFQATT and CDR2 SNEGSKA come from the germline V gene (reference sequence). Trimming removed 5 bases from V and 2 bases from J; junction bases left unmatched: 21. The length of the CDR3 is 19 residues. The CDR3 DNA follows: TGCAGTGCTGGTAAAAAAATCCGGGACAGGGCGTCCGCAAACTATGGCTACACCTTC. It is translated as CSAGKKIRDRASANYGYTF.

This clonotype was detected a few times. The chain has TRBV4-2 and TRBJ2-7; 7 bases fit TRBD2. Unmatched junction bases numbered 5, after V lost 0 bases and J lost 3 bases. CDR3 size: 15 residues. CDR1 and CDR2 (germline): LGHNA, YNFKEQ. CDR3 DNA sequence: TGTGCCAGCAGCCAAGAAGAGCCTAGCGGCTACGAGCAGTACTTC. It encodes CASSQEEPSGYEQYF.

The rearrangement uses TRBV4-1 and TRBJ2-3, with D unresolved. Between the trimmed V and J ends, which lost 4 bases and 2 bases, there was a span of 16 bases. This CDR3 contains 16 residues. Germline V gene data show CDR1 as MGHRA and CDR2 as YSYEKL. The CDR3 loop is CASSPPPLDTTDTQYF. As DNA, the CDR3 is TGCGCCAGCAGCCCCCCTCCCCTCGACACCACAGATACGCAGTATTTT.

This clonotype was detected only a few times. The V gene is TRBV6-1, the J gene TRBJ1-1, with TRBD1 matching over 10 bases. Germline V gene lookup returns CDR1 MNHNS and CDR2 SASEGT. Trimming at V came to 7 bases and at J to 6 bases, leaving 8 bases not matched to a gene. The CDR3 is made up of 14 amino acids. The CDR3 nucleotides are TGTGCCAGCAAAAGACAGGGGGCAAACTCTGAAGCTTTCTTT. It translates to CASKRQGANSEAFF.

The V and J genes are TRBV6-1 and TRBJ1-3; D possibly corresponds to TRBD1 (5 bases). The CDR3 covers 14 residues. V lost 6 bases to trimming and J lost 9 bases, with 18 bases between them. Germline-derived CDR1 and CDR2 are MNHNS and SASEGT. CDR3 coding DNA: TGTGCCAGCAGCGCAGAGGGGCCCTGGGGCACCATATATTTT. Translated: CASSAEGPWGTIYF.

The table lists this clonotype with a few counts. The rearrangement uses TRBV5-4 and TRBJ2-7, with D possibly being TRBD1 or TRBD2 (6 bases each). CDR1 SGHNT and CDR2 YYREEE come from the germline V gene (reference sequence). Trimming removed 2 bases at V and 6 bases at J, with 12 bases between. The CDR3 is 13 amino acids. CDR3 DNA: TGTGCCAGCAGCTTTGGCGGAGGGGGCGAGCAGTACTTC. Translation: CASSFGGGGEQYF.

This sequence joins TRBV6-1 and TRBJ2-3, with D unresolved. Germline CDR1 reads MNHNS; CDR2 reads SASEGT. The CDR3 is 14 residues long. The germline V and J ends were trimmed by 6 bases and 1 base, with 11 bases remaining between them. The CDR3 nucleotides read TGTGCCAGCAGCCCACGGAGTGGCACAGATACGCAGTATTTT. It yields the protein CASSPRSGTDTQYF.

This clonotype was picked up a small number of times. The CDR3 coding sequence is TGTGCCAGCAGCTTGTTTTCCAGGGGGGTAAAGAAGAATGAGCAGTTCTTC. Amino acid sequence: CASSLFSRGVKKNEQFF. This chain joins TRBV5-6 and TRBJ2-1, with D tentatively TRBD1 (7 bases). Trimming stripped 1 base from V and 7 bases from J, with 21 bases between. Germline V gene data show CDR1 as SGHDT and CDR2 as YYEEEE. The CDR3 totals 17 residues.

This clonotype was detected a few times. This chain connects TRBV12-5 to TRBJ1-1; D unresolved. Trimming shortened V by 6 bases and J by 4 bases, and 9 bases separated the two germline ends. CDR3 length: 12 amino acids. CDR1 and CDR2 (germline): LGHNT, FRNRAP. CDR3 sequence reads: CASGRSSTEAFF. CDR3 coding DNA: TGTGCTAGTGGGCGTTCCAGCACTGAAGCTTTCTTT.